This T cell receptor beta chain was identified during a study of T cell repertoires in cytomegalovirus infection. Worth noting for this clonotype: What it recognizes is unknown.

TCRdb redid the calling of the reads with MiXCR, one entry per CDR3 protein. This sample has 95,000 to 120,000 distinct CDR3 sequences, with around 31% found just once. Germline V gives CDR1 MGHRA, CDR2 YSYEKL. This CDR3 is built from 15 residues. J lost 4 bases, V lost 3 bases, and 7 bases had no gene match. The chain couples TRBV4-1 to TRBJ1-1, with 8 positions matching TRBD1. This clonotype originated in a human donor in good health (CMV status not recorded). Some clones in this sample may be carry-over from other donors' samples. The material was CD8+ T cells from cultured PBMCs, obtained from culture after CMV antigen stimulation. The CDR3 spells CASSHAKTGATEAFF. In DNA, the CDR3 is TGCGCCAGCAGCCATGCTAAGACAGGGGCCACTGAAGCTTTCTTT.